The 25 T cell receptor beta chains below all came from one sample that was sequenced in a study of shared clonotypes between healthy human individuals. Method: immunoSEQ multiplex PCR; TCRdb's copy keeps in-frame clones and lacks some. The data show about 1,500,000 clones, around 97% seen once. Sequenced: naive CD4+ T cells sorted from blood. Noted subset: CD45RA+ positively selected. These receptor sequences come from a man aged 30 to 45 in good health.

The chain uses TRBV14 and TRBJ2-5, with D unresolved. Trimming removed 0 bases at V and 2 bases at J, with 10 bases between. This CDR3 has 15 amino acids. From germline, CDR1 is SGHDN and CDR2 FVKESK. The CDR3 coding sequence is TGTGCCAGCAGCCAAGATGTATACAATCAAGAGACCCAGTACTTC. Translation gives CASSQDVYNQETQYF.

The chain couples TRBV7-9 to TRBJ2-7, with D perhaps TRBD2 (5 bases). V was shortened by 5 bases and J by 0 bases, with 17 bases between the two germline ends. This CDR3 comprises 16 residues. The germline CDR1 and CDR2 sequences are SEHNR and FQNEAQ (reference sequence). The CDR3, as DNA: TGTGCCAGCAGCCCTTTCCCCATGGGGAGCTCCTACGAGCAGTACTTC. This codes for CASSPFPMGSSYEQYF.

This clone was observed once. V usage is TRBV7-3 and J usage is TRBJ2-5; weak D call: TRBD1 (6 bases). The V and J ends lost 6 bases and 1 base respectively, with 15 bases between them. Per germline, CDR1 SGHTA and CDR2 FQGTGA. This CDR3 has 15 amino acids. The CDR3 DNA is TGTGCCAGCAGGATGGGGGCGGCCCTCCAAGAGACCCAGTACTTC. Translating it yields CASRMGAALQETQYF.

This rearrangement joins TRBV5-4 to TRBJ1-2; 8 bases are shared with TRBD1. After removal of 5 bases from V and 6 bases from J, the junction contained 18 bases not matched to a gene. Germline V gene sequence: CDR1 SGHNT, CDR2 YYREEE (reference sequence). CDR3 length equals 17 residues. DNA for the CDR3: TGTGCCAGCAGTTCTTACATTCCAGGGGGCGTTGGGGATGGCTACACCTTC. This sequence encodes CASSSYIPGGVGDGYTF.

CDR3 nucleotides: TGTGCCAGCAGCTTGGAAATGGTGACAGGGACAGCCTACGAGCAGTACTTC. Amino acids: CASSLEMVTGTAYEQYF. The chain uses TRBV5-6 and TRBJ2-7; 7 bases align to TRBD1. From germline, CDR1 is SGHDT and CDR2 YYEEEE. The CDR3 loop spans 17 amino acids. V was pared by 0 bases and J by 2 bases, with 11 bases of the junction left unmatched. The full variable domain, its missing parts supplied by reference TRBV5-6 and TRBJ2-7, is DAGVTQSPTHLIKTRGQQVTLRCSPKSGHDTVSWYQQALGQGPQFIFQYYEEEERQRGNFPDRFSGHQFPNYSSELNVNALLLGDSALYLCASSLEMVTGTAYEQYFGPGTRLTVT.

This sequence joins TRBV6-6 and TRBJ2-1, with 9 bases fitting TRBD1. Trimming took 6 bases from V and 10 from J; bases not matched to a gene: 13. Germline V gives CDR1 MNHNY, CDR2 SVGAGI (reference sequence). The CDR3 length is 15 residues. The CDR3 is CASRLGQGSAREQFF. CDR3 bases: TGTGCCAGCAGGCTCGGACAGGGGTCGGCTCGGGAGCAGTTCTTC.

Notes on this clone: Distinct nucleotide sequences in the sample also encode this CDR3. Written as DNA, the CDR3 is TGTGCCAGCAGCTTAGGAGGTCTAGCGGGAGTCTACAATGAGCAGTTCTTC. Translated: CASSLGGLAGVYNEQFF. V usage is TRBV7-9 and J usage is TRBJ2-1; TRBD2 aligns across 10 bases. The CDR3 sequence is 17 residues long. Germline V CDR1 and CDR2: SEHNR, FQNEAQ (reference sequence). Trimming removed 1 base from V and 3 bases from J; junction bases left unmatched: 6. Based on the CDR3 plus reference TRBV7-9 and TRBJ2-1, the full variable domain is DTGVSQNPRHKITKRGQNVTFRCDPISEHNRLYWYRQTLGQGPEFLTYFQNEAQLEKSRLLSDRFSAERPKGSFSTLEIQRTEQGDSAMYLCASSLGGLAGVYNEQFFGPGTRLTVL.

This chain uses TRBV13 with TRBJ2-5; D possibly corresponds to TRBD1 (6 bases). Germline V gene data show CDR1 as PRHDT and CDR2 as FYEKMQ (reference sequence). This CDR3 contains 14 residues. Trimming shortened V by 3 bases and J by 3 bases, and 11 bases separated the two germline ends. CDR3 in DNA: TGTGCCAGCAGCTTGCGCTACAGGGAAGAGACCCAGTACTTC. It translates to CASSLRYREETQYF. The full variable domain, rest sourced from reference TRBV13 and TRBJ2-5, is AAGVIQSPRHLIKEKRETATLKCYPIPRHDTVYWYQQGPGQDPQFLISFYEKMQSDKGSIPDRFSAQQFSDYHSELNMSSLELGDSALYFCASSLRYREETQYFGPGTRLLVL.

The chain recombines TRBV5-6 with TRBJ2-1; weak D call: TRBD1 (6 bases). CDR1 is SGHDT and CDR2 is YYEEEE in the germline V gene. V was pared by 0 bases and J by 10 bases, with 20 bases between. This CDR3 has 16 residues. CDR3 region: CASSLVHRGSNREQFF. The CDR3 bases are TGTGCCAGCAGCTTGGTGCATAGGGGGTCAAACAGAGAGCAGTTCTTC.

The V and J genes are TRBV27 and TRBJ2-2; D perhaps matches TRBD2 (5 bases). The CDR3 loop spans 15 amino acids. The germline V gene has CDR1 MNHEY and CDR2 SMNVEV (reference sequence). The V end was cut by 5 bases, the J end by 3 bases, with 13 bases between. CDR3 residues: CASSLRTGYTGELFF. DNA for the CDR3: TGTGCCAGCAGTCTTAGGACTGGATACACCGGGGAGCTGTTTTTT.

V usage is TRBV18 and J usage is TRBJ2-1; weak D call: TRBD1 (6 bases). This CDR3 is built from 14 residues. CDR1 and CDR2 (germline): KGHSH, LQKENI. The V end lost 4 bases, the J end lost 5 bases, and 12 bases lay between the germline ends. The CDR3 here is CASSLTTGDNEQFF. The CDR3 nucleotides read TGTGCCAGCTCACTAACGACAGGAGACAATGAGCAGTTCTTC.

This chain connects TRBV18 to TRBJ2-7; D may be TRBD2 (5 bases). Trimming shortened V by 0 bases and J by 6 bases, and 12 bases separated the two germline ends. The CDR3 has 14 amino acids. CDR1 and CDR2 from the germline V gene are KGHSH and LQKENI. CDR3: CASSPPLRVTEQYF. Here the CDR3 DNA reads TGTGCCAGCTCACCACCGCTGCGGGTTACCGAGCAGTACTTC.

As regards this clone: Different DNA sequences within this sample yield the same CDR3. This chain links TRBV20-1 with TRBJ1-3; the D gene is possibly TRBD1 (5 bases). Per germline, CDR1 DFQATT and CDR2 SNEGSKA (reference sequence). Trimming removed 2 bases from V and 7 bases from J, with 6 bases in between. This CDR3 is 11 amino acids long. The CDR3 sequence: CSARSGNTIYF. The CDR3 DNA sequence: TGCAGTGCTAGATCAGGGAACACCATATATTTT.

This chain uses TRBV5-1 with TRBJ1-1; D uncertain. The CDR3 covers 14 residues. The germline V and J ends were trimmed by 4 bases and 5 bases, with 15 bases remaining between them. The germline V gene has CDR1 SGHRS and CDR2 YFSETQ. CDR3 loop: CASSPDLLGTEAFF. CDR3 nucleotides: TGCGCCAGCAGCCCGGACCTCTTGGGAACTGAAGCTTTCTTT.

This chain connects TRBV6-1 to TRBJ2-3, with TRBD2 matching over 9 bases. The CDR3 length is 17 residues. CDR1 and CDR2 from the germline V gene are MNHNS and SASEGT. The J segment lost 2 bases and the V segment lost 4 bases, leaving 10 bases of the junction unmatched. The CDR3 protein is CASSVSLTSGYTDTQYF. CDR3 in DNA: TGTGCCAGCAGTGTCAGTTTGACTAGCGGTTACACAGATACGCAGTATTTT.

The CDR3 region is CASTRDPHPAFF. CDR3 DNA sequence: TGTGCCAGCACCCGAGACCCCCACCCGGCTTTCTTT. This sequence joins TRBV2 and TRBJ1-1; D is unclear. The germline V gene has CDR1 SNHLY and CDR2 FYNNEI. This CDR3 is 12 amino acids long. Trimming pared 7 bases from V and 11 bases from J, leaving 17 bases between.

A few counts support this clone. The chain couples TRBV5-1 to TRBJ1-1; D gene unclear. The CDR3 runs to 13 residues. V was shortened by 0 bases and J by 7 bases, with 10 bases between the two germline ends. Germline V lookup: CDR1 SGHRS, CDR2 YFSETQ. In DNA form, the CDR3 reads TGCGCCAGCAGCTTGGATCAGAATCTTGAAGCTTTCTTT. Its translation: CASSLDQNLEAFF.

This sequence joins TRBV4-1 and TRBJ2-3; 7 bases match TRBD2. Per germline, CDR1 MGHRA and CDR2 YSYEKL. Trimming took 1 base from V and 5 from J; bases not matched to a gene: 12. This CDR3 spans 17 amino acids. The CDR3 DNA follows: TGCGCCAGCAGCCAAGTTGAGGCGGGAGTGTCTATAGATACGCAGTATTTT. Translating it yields CASSQVEAGVSIDTQYF.

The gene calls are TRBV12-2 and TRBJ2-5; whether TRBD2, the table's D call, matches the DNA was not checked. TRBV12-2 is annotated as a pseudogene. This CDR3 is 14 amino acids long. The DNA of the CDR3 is TGTGCAAGTCGCTTAGAATGCGTACAAGAGACCCAGTACTTC. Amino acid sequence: CASRLECVQETQYF.

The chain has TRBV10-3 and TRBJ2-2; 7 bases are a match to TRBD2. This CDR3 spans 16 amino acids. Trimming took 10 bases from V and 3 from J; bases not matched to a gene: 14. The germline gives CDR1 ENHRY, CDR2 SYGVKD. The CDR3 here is CATNGPGGRDTGELFF. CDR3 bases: TGTGCCACCAACGGTCCGGGAGGAAGGGACACCGGGGAGCTGTTTTTT.

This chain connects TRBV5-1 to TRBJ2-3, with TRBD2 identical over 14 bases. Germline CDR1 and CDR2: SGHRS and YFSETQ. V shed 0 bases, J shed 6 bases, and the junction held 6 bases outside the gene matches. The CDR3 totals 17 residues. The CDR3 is CASSLGTSGRKWDTQYF. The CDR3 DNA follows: TGCGCCAGCAGCTTGGGGACTAGCGGGAGGAAATGGGATACGCAGTATTTT.

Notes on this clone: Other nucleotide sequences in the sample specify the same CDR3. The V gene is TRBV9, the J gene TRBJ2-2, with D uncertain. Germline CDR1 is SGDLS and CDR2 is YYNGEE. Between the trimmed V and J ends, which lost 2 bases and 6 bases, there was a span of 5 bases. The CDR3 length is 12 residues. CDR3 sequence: CASSVISGELFF. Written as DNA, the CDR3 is TGTGCCAGCAGCGTGATCTCCGGGGAGCTGTTTTTT.

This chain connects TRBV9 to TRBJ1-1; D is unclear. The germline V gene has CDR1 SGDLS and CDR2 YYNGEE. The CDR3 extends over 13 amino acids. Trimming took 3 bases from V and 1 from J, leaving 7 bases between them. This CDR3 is CASSEHRNTEAFF. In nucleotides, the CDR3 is TGTGCCAGCAGCGAACACCGGAACACTGAAGCTTTCTTT.

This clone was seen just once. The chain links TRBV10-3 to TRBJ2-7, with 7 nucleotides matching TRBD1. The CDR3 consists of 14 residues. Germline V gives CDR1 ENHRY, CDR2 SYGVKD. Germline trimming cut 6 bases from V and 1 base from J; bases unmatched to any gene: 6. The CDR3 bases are TGTGCCATCAGAACAGGGGAGCGTTCCTACGAGCAGTACTTC. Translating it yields CAIRTGERSYEQYF.

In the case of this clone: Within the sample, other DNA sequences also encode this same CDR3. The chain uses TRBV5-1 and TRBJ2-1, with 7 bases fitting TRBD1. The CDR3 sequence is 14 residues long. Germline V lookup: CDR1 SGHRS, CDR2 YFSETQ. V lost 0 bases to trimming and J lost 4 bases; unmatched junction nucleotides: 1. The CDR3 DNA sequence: TGCGCCAGCAGCTTGGGACAGGGTTACAATGAGCAGTTCTTC. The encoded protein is CASSLGQGYNEQFF.